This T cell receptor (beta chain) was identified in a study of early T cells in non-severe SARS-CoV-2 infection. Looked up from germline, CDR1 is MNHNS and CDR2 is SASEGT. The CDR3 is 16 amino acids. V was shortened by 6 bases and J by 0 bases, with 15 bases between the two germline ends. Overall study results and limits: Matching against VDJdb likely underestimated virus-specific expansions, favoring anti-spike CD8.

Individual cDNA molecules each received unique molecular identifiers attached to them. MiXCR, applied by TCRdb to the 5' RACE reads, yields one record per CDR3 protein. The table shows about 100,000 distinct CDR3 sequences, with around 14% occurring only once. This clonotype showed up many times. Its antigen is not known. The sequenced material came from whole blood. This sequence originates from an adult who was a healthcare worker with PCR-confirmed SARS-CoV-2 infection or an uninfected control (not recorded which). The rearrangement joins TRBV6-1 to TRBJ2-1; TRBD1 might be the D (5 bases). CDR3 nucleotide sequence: TGTGCCAGCAGACCCCAGGGTTTAAGCTCCTACAATGAGCAGTTCTTC. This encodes CASRPQGLSSYNEQFF.